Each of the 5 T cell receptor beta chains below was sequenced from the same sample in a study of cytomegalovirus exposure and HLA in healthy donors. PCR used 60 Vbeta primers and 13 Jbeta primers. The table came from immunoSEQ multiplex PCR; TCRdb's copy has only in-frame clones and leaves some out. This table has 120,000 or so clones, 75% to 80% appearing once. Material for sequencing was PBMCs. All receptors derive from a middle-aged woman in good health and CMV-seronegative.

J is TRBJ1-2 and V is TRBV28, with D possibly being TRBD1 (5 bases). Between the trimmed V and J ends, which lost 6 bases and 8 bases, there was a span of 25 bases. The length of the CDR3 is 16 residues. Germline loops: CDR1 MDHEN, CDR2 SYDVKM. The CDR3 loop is CASSPMGGGGYAGYTF. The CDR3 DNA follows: TGTGCCAGCAGCCCTATGGGTGGGGGGGGTTATGCGGGCTACACCTTC.

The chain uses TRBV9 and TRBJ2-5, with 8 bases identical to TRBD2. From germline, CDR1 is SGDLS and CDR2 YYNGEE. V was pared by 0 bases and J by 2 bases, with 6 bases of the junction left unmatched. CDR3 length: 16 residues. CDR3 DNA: TGTGCCAGCAGCGTAGGATCCAGACTAGCGCAAGAGACCCAGTACTTC. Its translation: CASSVGSRLAQETQYF.

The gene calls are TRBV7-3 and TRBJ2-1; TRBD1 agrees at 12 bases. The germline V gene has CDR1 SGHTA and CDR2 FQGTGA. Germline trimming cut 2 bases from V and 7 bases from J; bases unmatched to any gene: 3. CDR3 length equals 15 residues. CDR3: CASSLWDRGQNEQFF. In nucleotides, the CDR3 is TGTGCCAGCAGCTTATGGGACAGGGGGCAGAATGAGCAGTTCTTC.

CDR3 DNA sequence: TGTGCCAGCAGGTCCAGGCTAGCGCATTCCTACGAGCAGTACTTC. Its translation: CASRSRLAHSYEQYF. The rearrangement links TRBV6-1 to TRBJ2-7, with a possible D match to TRBD2 (6 bases). Germline V gene data show CDR1 as MNHNS and CDR2 as SASEGT. Trimming removed 6 bases at V and 1 base at J, with 16 bases between. This CDR3 contains 15 residues.

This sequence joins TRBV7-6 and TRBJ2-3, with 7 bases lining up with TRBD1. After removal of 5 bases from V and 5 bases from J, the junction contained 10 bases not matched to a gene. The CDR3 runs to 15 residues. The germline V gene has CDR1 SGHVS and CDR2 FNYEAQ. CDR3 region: CASSRTDRVEDTQYF. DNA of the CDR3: TGTGCCAGCAGCCGAACCGACAGGGTAGAAGATACGCAGTATTTT.